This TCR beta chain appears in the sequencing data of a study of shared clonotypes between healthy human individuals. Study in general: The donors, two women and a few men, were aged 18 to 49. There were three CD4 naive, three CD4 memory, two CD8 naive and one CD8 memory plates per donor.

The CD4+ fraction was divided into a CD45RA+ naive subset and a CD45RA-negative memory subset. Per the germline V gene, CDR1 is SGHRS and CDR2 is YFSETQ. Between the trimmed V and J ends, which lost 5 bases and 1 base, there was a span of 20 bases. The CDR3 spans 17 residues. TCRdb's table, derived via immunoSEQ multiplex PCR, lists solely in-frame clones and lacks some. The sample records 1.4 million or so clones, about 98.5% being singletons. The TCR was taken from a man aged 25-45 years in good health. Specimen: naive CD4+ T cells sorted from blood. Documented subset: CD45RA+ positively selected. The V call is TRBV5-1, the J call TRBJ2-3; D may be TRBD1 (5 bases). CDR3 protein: CASRSPQGASGTDTQYF. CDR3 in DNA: TGCGCCAGCAGATCTCCCCAAGGGGCTTCTGGCACAGATACGCAGTATTTT.